The 31 T cell receptor beta chains in this list originate from one sample, sequenced in a study of cytomegalovirus exposure and HLA in healthy donors (dated by TCRdb to 2017 to 2019). Libraries were prepared through the immunoSEQ multiplex PCR assay. A mixture of 60 forward primers for TCR Vbeta segments and 13 reverse primers for TCR Jbeta segments was used in the multiplex PCR. The table comes from immuneACCESS by way of TCRdb, which keeps in-frame sequences with V and J called. Part of the clones is missing from these tables; in studies checked, under half for an unresolved V gene and the rest for unknown reasons. The sample yields under 200,000 clones; roughly 85% were counted once. The ten top clones hold roughly an eighth of the sample. Sequencing input: PBMCs. These TCRs come from a man aged 50 to 60 in good health and CMV-seropositive.

This clone was found once. The chain carries TRBV7-2 and TRBJ2-3; 8 nucleotides match TRBD2. This CDR3 contains 16 residues. Germline CDR1 reads SGHTA; CDR2 reads FQGNSA. V gave up 4 bases and J gave up 4 bases; unmatched junction bases: 10. CDR3 sequence reads: CASSSWGRGDSDTQYF. For the CDR3, the DNA is TGTGCCAGCAGCTCCTGGGGGCGGGGGGATTCAGATACGCAGTATTTT.

The V and J genes are TRBV2 and TRBJ2-2; tentatively, D is TRBD1 (5 bases). Per the germline V gene, CDR1 is SNHLY and CDR2 is FYNNEI. V was cut by 8 bases and J by 1 base, with 11 bases left in between. CDR3 size: 14 residues. Here the CDR3 DNA reads TGTGCCAGCGAGGCCAGGGAGAACACCGGGGAGCTGTTTTTT. This gives the protein CASEARENTGELFF.

This rearrangement joins TRBV6-5 to TRBJ1-3; 8 bases fit TRBD1. CDR3 length: 15 residues. V gave up 6 bases and J gave up 2 bases; unmatched junction bases: 6. Looked up from germline, CDR1 is MNHEY and CDR2 is SVGAGI. The CDR3 protein is CASRAQGAAGNTIYF. CDR3 DNA sequence: TGTGCCAGCAGGGCGCAGGGGGCGGCTGGAAACACCATATATTTT.

This clone has a handful of counts. The chain employs TRBV25-1 and TRBJ1-1, with 8 bases aligning to TRBD1. The CDR3 totals 14 residues. V trimming: 8 bases; J trimming: 6 bases; junction bases outside the gene matches: 11. Germline loops: CDR1 MGHDK, CDR2 SYGVNS. The CDR3 coding sequence is TGTGCCAGCGAAACGCAGGGGGCTATAGCTGAAGCTTTCTTT. As protein: CASETQGAIAEAFF.

The chain carries TRBV9 and TRBJ2-2; 8 bases are shared with TRBD1. The CDR3 is made up of 19 amino acids. Germline values: CDR1 SGDLS, CDR2 YYNGEE. The J segment lost 3 bases and the V segment lost 3 bases, leaving 16 bases of the junction unmatched. In nucleotides, the CDR3 is TGTGCCAGCAGCGGACGTCTCCGGGGCGGACAGGGTCACACCGGGGAGCTGTTTTTT. This encodes CASSGRLRGGQGHTGELFF.

In its sample, this clone was seen once. V is TRBV6-5 and J is TRBJ1-6; D is possibly TRBD1 (6 bases). Trimming stripped 6 bases from V and 0 bases from J, with 9 bases between. Germline values: CDR1 MNHEY, CDR2 SVGAGI. The CDR3 sequence is 15 residues long. CDR3 nucleotide sequence: TGTGCCAGCAGACTGGACAGCTCCTATAATTCACCCCTCCACTTT. The encoded protein is CASRLDSSYNSPLHF.

The chain is built from TRBV6-1 and TRBJ2-5; 10 bases match TRBD2. Near its end, the DNA agrees better with TRBJ2-7, so the J call may be wrong. The CDR3 is 15 amino acids. Germline V gives CDR1 MNHNS, CDR2 SASEGT. Written as DNA, the CDR3 is TGTGCCAGCAGTGAGGGAGCGGGGGGGACCTACGAGCAGTACTTC. Protein: CASSEGAGGTYEQYF.

The V call is TRBV4-1, the J call TRBJ2-7, with TRBD1 as a possible D gene (8 bases). Per the germline V gene, CDR1 is MGHRA and CDR2 is YSYEKL. There are 16 residues in the CDR3. V gave up 2 bases and J gave up 1 base, with 15 bases separating them. The CDR3 region has the DNA TGCGCCAGCAGCCAATCCGGACAGGGACTATCCTACGAGCAGTACTTC. Its protein product is CASSQSGQGLSYEQYF.

The chain links TRBV6-4 to TRBJ2-4; 7 bases match TRBD2. Germline V gene lookup returns CDR1 MRHNA and CDR2 SNTAGT. The length of the CDR3 is 16 residues. Trimming took 7 bases from V and 3 from J; bases not matched to a gene: 12. In DNA, the CDR3 is TGTGCCAGCAAACGGGGGTGGGGGGGTGACAAAAACATTCAGTACTTC. Protein sequence: CASKRGWGGDKNIQYF.

This chain links TRBV6-5 with TRBJ1-2; 7 bases are shared with TRBD1. Germline CDR1 MNHEY, CDR2 SVGAGI. The CDR3 has 13 residues. The V and J ends lost 6 bases and 3 bases, in that order; junction bases with no gene match: 4. The CDR3 loop reads CASRRDRHYGYTF. CDR3 nucleotide sequence: TGTGCCAGCAGACGGGACAGACACTATGGCTACACCTTC.

V and J are TRBV19 and TRBJ2-3; 7 nucleotides agree with TRBD2. The CDR3 sequence is 12 residues long. CDR1 and CDR2 from the germline V gene are LNHDA and SQIVND (reference sequence). After removal of 5 bases from V and 8 bases from J, the junction contained 4 bases not matched to a gene. The CDR3 here is CASSGGGRTQYF. CDR3 nucleotides: TGTGCCAGTAGTGGGGGAGGGCGTACGCAGTATTTT.

The gene calls are TRBV11-2 and TRBJ1-5; no reliable D call. CDR1 and CDR2 (germline): SGHAT, FQNNGV. This CDR3 spans 13 amino acids. V was trimmed by 0 bases and J by 6 bases, leaving 6 bases between them. The CDR3 spells CASSLDRGQPQHF. DNA for the CDR3: TGTGCCAGCAGCTTAGATCGAGGTCAGCCCCAGCATTTT.

This chain connects TRBV4-2 to TRBJ2-7, with 11 positions matching TRBD2. Germline V gives CDR1 LGHNA, CDR2 YNFKEQ. The CDR3 totals 17 residues. The J segment lost 7 bases and the V segment lost 0 bases, leaving 11 bases of the junction unmatched. The CDR3 is CASSQEFRTSGRGEQYF. The DNA for the CDR3 is TGTGCCAGCAGCCAAGAATTCCGGACTAGCGGGCGCGGGGAGCAGTACTTC.

This chain connects TRBV6-5 to TRBJ1-1; 9 nucleotides match TRBD1. Trimming at V came to 2 bases and at J to 2 bases, leaving 3 bases not matched to a gene. Looked up from germline, CDR1 is MNHEY and CDR2 is SVGAGI. The length of the CDR3 is 15 residues. CDR3 in DNA: TGTGCCAGCAGTTACACAGGGGGCCACAACACTGAAGCTTTCTTT. It encodes CASSYTGGHNTEAFF.

In this sample, this clone turned up once. This rearrangement joins TRBV10-3 to TRBJ2-1; TRBD1 aligns across 9 bases. The germline gives CDR1 ENHRY, CDR2 SYGVKD. The CDR3 has 14 residues. V shed 3 bases and J 7 bases; nucleotides not matched to a gene: 4. The CDR3 sequence: CAISETGGSNEQFF. CDR3 bases: TGTGCCATCAGTGAAACAGGGGGCTCAAATGAGCAGTTCTTC.

This clone was observed a single time. The rearrangement uses TRBV5-8 and TRBJ1-1; 9 bases line up with TRBD1. V gave up 2 bases and J gave up 7 bases; unmatched junction bases: 12. The CDR3 sequence is 16 residues long. Germline V gene data show CDR1 as SGHTS and CDR2 as YDEGEE. This CDR3 is CASSFGGWDRDREAFF. The CDR3 DNA is TGTGCCAGCAGCTTTGGAGGATGGGACAGGGACCGTGAAGCTTTCTTT.

This chain joins TRBV7-9 and TRBJ1-2, with TRBD1 matching over 11 bases. V shed 5 bases, J shed 2 bases, and the junction held 7 bases outside the gene matches. Per germline, CDR1 SEHNR and CDR2 FQNEAQ (reference sequence). The CDR3 covers 16 residues. The CDR3 coding sequence is TGTGCCAGCAGCCGGTGGACAGGGGGCCACAACTATGGCTACACCTTC. It yields the protein CASSRWTGGHNYGYTF. Full variable domain (remainder filled in from reference TRBV7-9 and TRBJ1-2): DTGVSQNPRHKITKRGQNVTFRCDPISEHNRLYWYRQTLGQGPEFLTYFQNEAQLEKSRLLSDRFSAERPKGSFSTLEIQRTEQGDSAMYLCASSRWTGGHNYGYTFGSGTRLTVV.

This clone was counted a single time. J is TRBJ2-7 and V is TRBV6-1, with D possibly TRBD1 on 7 matching bases. The germline gives CDR1 MNHNS, CDR2 SASEGT. The ends were cut back, 2 bases at V and 4 bases at J, with 9 bases in the middle. The CDR3 length is 13 residues. The CDR3 loop reads CASSEQGGYEQYV. The CDR3, as DNA: TGTGCCAGCAGTGAACAGGGGGGATACGAGCAGTACGTC.

This clone was recorded once. This chain joins TRBV27 and TRBJ2-3; D unresolved. Germline V gene lookup returns CDR1 MNHEY and CDR2 SMNVEV (reference sequence). The V and J ends lost 2 bases and 1 base respectively, with 10 bases between them. The CDR3 runs 15 residues. CDR3 bases: TGTGCCAGCAGTTTAAGGAGTTGGGGCACAGATACGCAGTATTTT. Translating it yields CASSLRSWGTDTQYF.

The J gene is TRBJ2-2, the V gene TRBV7-6; TRBD1 might be the D (5 bases). This CDR3 spans 15 amino acids. Germline CDR1 is SGHVS and CDR2 is FNYEAQ. V lost 1 base and J lost 5, with 11 bases in between. The CDR3 sequence is CASSLVRGRTGELFF. As DNA, the CDR3 is TGTGCCAGCAGCTTAGTTAGGGGTCGAACCGGGGAGCTGTTTTTT.

This rearrangement joins TRBV14 to TRBJ2-7, with D unclear. This CDR3 region has 12 residues. Germline CDR1 reads SGHDN; CDR2 reads FVKESK. V shed 1 base and J shed 7 bases, with 8 bases lying between them. The CDR3 DNA sequence: TGTGCCAGCAGCCAAGGTCTGGAGGAGCAGTACTTC. As protein: CASSQGLEEQYF.

About this clone itself: Other DNA sequences in this sample translate to the same CDR3. The rearrangement links TRBV5-1 to TRBJ1-4, with D tentatively TRBD1 (6 bases). The CDR3 has 14 residues. Trimming removed 2 bases from V and 5 bases from J, with 10 bases in between. CDR1 SGHRS and CDR2 YFSETQ come from the germline V gene. As DNA, the CDR3 is TGCGCCAGCAGCTTAGGGAGGGGGAATGAAAAACTGTTTTTT. It yields the protein CASSLGRGNEKLFF. The full variable domain, in which reference TRBV5-1 and TRBJ1-4 provide the parts outside the CDR3, is KAGVTQTPRYLIKTRGQQVTLSCSPISGHRSVSWYQQTPGQGLQFLFEYFSETQRNKGNFPGRFSGRQFSNSRSEMNVSTLELGDSALYLCASSLGRGNEKLFFGSGTQLSVL.

The rearrangement uses TRBV7-8 and TRBJ1-5, with D unresolved. V dropped 5 bases and J dropped 7 bases, with 18 bases sitting between them. The germline V gene encodes CDR1 SGHVS and CDR2 FQNEAQ. The CDR3 extends over 15 amino acids. In DNA form, the CDR3 reads TGTGCCAGCAGCGTCTCCGGCCAAACGGGACAGCCCCAGCATTTT. Translation: CASSVSGQTGQPQHF.

The chain has TRBV29-1 and TRBJ2-6; 7 bases agree with TRBD1. V was pared by 6 bases and J by 1 base, with 3 bases of the junction left unmatched. Germline lookup yields CDR1 SQVTM and CDR2 ANQGSEA. The CDR3 is 14 residues long. The CDR3 region is CSVGTASGANVLTF. In nucleotides, the CDR3 is TGCAGCGTCGGGACAGCTTCTGGGGCCAACGTCCTGACTTTC.

The rearrangement uses TRBV18 and TRBJ1-1, with 9 bases lining up with TRBD1. V was pared by 6 bases and J by 2 bases, with 4 bases of the junction left unmatched. CDR3 size: 14 residues. CDR1 and CDR2 (germline): KGHSH, LQKENI. The CDR3 DNA sequence: TGTGCCAGCTCGTCTACAGGGGGCAACACTGAAGCTTTCTTT. Protein product: CASSSTGGNTEAFF.

The rearrangement uses TRBV5-1 and TRBJ2-3; TRBD2 aligns across 9 bases. Per germline, CDR1 SGHRS and CDR2 YFSETQ. This CDR3 is 14 amino acids long. The trim removed 8 bases at V and 2 bases at J, leaving 6 bases unmatched. CDR3 coding DNA: TGCGCCAGTAACCTAGCGGGGAACACAGATACGCAGTATTTT. As protein: CASNLAGNTDTQYF.

Note on this clone: Other DNA sequences in this specimen translate into the identical CDR3. This chain joins TRBV5-1 and TRBJ2-3; 9 nucleotides agree with TRBD2. There are 15 residues in the CDR3. V gave up 2 bases and J gave up 4 bases; unmatched junction bases: 5. Germline CDR1 reads SGHRS; CDR2 reads YFSETQ. The CDR3 DNA reads TGCGCCAGCAGCTTAGCGGGGGGTAGGTCAGATACGCAGTATTTT. As protein: CASSLAGGRSDTQYF.

This chain links TRBV28 with TRBJ1-1; no firm D call. This CDR3 is 13 amino acids long. Germline lookup yields CDR1 MDHEN and CDR2 SYDVKM. V was trimmed by 3 bases and J by 0 bases, leaving 5 bases between them. CDR3 region: CASSFAVNTEAFF. In DNA, the CDR3 is TGTGCCAGCAGTTTCGCGGTGAACACTGAAGCTTTCTTT. The full variable domain, its missing parts supplied by reference TRBV28 and TRBJ1-1, is DVKVTQSSRYLVKRTGEKVFLECVQDMDHENMFWYRQDPGLGLRLIYFSYDVKMKEKGDIPEGYSVSREKKERFSLILESASTNQTSMYLCASSFAVNTEAFFGQGTRLTVV.

This clone appeared a few times. The chain is built from TRBV5-6 and TRBJ2-3, with 8 bases that match TRBD1. Germline V gene sequence: CDR1 SGHDT, CDR2 YYEEEE. V was pared by 8 bases and J by 4 bases, with 9 bases of the junction left unmatched. The CDR3 has 14 residues. The CDR3, as DNA: TGTGCCAGTAGCAGGGGGCGCGTCTCAGATACGCAGTATTTT. It encodes CASSRGRVSDTQYF.

CDR3 in DNA: TGCGCCAGCAGCCACCAAGGACAGGGAGGGTACGAGCAGTACTTC. It is translated as CASSHQGQGGYEQYF. The chain links TRBV4-3 to TRBJ2-7, with TRBD1 as a possible D gene (8 bases). The germline V gene has CDR1 LGHNA and CDR2 YSLEER. CDR3 length: 15 residues. The V and J ends lost 3 bases and 4 bases respectively, with 16 bases between them.

This chain connects TRBV6-5 to TRBJ2-3, with 7 bases identical to TRBD1. V dropped 6 bases and J dropped 5; count of bases not matched to a gene: 8. The CDR3 covers 14 residues. Germline V gene data show CDR1 as MNHEY and CDR2 as SVGAGI. CDR3 nucleotides: TGTGCCAGCAGGGAAGGGGGCGCGAAAGATACGCAGTATTTT. Amino acids: CASREGGAKDTQYF.